A selection of T cell receptor beta chains follows, all from one sample in a study of Graves' ophthalmopathy and Graves' hyperthyroidism. Using its own MiXCR run on the multiplex PCR reads, TCRdb lists one record per CDR3 protein. The sample shows approximately 380,000 distinct CDR3 sequences, under 25% of them seen only once. The specimen sequenced was peripheral blood. The origin of the receptors is a woman aged 18-35 years with stable Graves' hyperthyroidism. CDR3s include the opening cysteine and the closing phenylalanine or tryptophan. The D gene is left open where the match is weak. Clone size, where shown, is once, few, many, or a class for clones that have expanded.

d_call	clone_size	j_call	v_call	cdr3_nt	cdr3_aa
TRBD1	many	TRBJ2-7	TRBV20-1	TGCAGTGCAGTGGGACAGGCTTACTACGAGCAGTACTTC	CSAVGQAYYEQYF
-	many	TRBJ2-7	TRBV20-1	TGCAGTGCTAGAGATGTTGGCTACGAGCAGTACTTC	CSARDVGYEQYF
-	-	TRBJ1-3	TRBV4-1	TGCGCCAGCAGCCAACCCCGCCAGCGCGGAAACACCATATATTTT	CASSQPRQRGNTIYF
-	many	TRBJ2-2	TRBV7-9	TGTGCCAGCAGCGGTTGGGACCAGAACACCGGGGAGCTGTTTTTT	CASSGWDQNTGELFF
TRBD1	many	TRBJ2-7	TRBV6-1	TGTGCCAGCAGACCGAGACAGGGGTCCTCCTACGAGCAGTACTTC	CASRPRQGSSYEQYF
-	many	TRBJ1-2	TRBV19	TGTGCCAGTAGTATGCCGACCTTCTATGGCTACACCTTC	CASSMPTFYGYTF
TRBD1	many	TRBJ1-3	TRBV5-1	TGCGCCAGCAGCTTGATGGGACAGGGGTATGGAAACACCATATATTTT	CASSLMGQGYGNTIYF
-	many	TRBJ1-1	TRBV28	TGTGCCAGCAGTTCTGGGGACCCAGGAGAGCCGAACACTGAAGCTTTCTTT	CASSSGDPGEPNTEAFF
-	many	TRBJ2-7	TRBV29-1	TGCAGCGCTACCGACAGCTACGAGCAGTACTTC	CSATDSYEQYF
TRBD1	-	TRBJ1-1	TRBV29-1	TGCAGCGTTGGCCAGGACAGGGCGAACACTGAAGCTTTCTTT	CSVGQDRANTEAFF
-	many	TRBJ2-5	TRBV7-2	TGTGCCAGCAGCTTGGTTGGAAAAGACCAAGAGACCCAGTACTTC	CASSLVGKDQETQYF
-	-	TRBJ1-1	TRBV10-3	TGTGCCACCCGCTGGGCCGGGAGATCTGGTGGGAGGACTGAAGCTTTCTTT	CATRWAGRSGGRTEAFF
TRBD2	-	TRBJ2-4	TRBV20-1	TGCAGTGCTAGAGATTGGTCTAGCGGCAAAGCCAAAAACATTCAGTACTTC	CSARDWSSGKAKNIQYF
-	-	TRBJ2-7	TRBV5-5	TGTGCCAGCAGCGTCCCGGATATGGAGCAGGACTTC	CASSVPDMEQDF
-	many	TRBJ2-2	TRBV12-3/TRBV12-4	TGTGCCAGTCGGAGGGCCCCTGGCACCGGGGAGCTGTTTTTT	CASRRAPGTGELFF
TRBD2	few	TRBJ2-5	TRBV12-3/TRBV12-4	TGTGCCAGCAGACCGCGGGGGAGCCTTAAAGAGACCCAGTACTTC	CASRPRGSLKETQYF
-	-	TRBJ1-2	TRBV12-3/TRBV12-4	TGTGCCAGCAGTTTTCAACTTTTGTATGGCTACACCTTC	CASSFQLLYGYTF
-	-	TRBJ1-1	TRBV4-2	TGTGCCAGCAGCCAAGACATCAAGGGAGACACTGACGCTTTCTTT	CASSQDIKGDTDAFF
TRBD1	-	TRBJ2-5	TRBV24-1	TGTGCCACCAGTGATTTGGGGACAGGGGGCGCAGCGACCCAGTACTTC	CATSDLGTGGAATQYF
-	many	TRBJ2-5	TRBV7-9	TGTGCCAGCAGTTCTAGGACCAACAAAGAGACCCAGTACTTC	CASSSRTNKETQYF
TRBD1	many	TRBJ2-2	TRBV10-3	TGTGCCATCAGCTTGGACAGGGGGCATGTCACCGGGGAGCTGTTTTTT	CAISLDRGHVTGELFF
-	many	TRBJ2-7	TRBV10-3	TGTGCCATCAAGGACGGGCCAGTATCAGAGGGGCTCGAGCAGTACTTC	CAIKDGPVSEGLEQYF
TRBD1	many	TRBJ2-4	TRBV15	TGTGCCACCAGCAGAGGGGGACAGGCGGACATTAAGTACTTC	CATSRGGQADIKYF
-	-	TRBJ2-7	TRBV3-1	TGTGCCAGCAGCCAATTCGTCGGAGGATCCTACGAGCAGTACTTC	CASSQFVGGSYEQYF
-	many	TRBJ2-7	TRBV24-1	TGTGCCACCAGTGATTCGACGGACGTTGGGGAGCAGTACTTC	CATSDSTDVGEQYF
-	many	TRBJ2-7	TRBV6-5	TGTGCCAGCAGTATCCTTCGACCATCCTACGAGCAGTACTTC	CASSILRPSYEQYF
-	many	TRBJ2-5	TRBV12-3/TRBV12-4	TGTGCCAGCAGTTTTATTACAGGGCAGGGGGAGACCCAGTACTTC	CASSFITGQGETQYF
-	-	TRBJ2-5	TRBV3-1	TGTGCCAGCACCCTCCTCGGGGAAGAGACCCAGTACTTC	CASTLLGEETQYF
TRBD1	many	TRBJ2-5	TRBV11-1	TGTGCCAGCAGCTTCGGACAGGCCGGGCGAGAGACCCAGTACTTC	CASSFGQAGRETQYF
TRBD2	many	TRBJ2-5	TRBV12-3/TRBV12-4	TGTGCCAGCAGCCCCCGGGTGGCGGGAGTTAGAGAGACCCAGTACTTC	CASSPRVAGVRETQYF
-	-	TRBJ2-2	TRBV30	TGTGCCTGGAGAGTATTGGGTTTAGGGGAGCTGTTTTTT	CAWRVLGLGELFF
-	many	TRBJ1-1	TRBV2	TGTGCCAGCAGTGAAGCGGGTCAGGGGAACACTGAAGCTTTCTTT	CASSEAGQGNTEAFF
-	many	TRBJ2-7	TRBV7-2	TGTGCCAGCAGCCGACCCATTCGGCTCCACGAGCAGTACTTC	CASSRPIRLHEQYF
TRBD1	-	TRBJ2-7	TRBV5-1	TGCGCCAGCAGCTTGGACAGGGGTGTTTACGAGCAGTGCTTC	CASSLDRGVYEQCF
TRBD2	many	TRBJ2-3	TRBV15	TGTGCCACCAGCAGACGCCCTAGCGGGAGTGGCACAGATACGCAGTATTTT	CATSRRPSGSGTDTQYF